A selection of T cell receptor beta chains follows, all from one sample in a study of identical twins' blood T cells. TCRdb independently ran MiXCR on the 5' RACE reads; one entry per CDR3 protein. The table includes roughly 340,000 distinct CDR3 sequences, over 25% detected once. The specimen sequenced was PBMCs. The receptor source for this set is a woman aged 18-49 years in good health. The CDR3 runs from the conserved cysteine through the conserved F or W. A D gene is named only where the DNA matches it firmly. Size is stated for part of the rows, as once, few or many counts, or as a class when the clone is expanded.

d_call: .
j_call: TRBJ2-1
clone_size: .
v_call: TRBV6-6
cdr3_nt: TGTGCCAGCAGAGGCCCCCAGAACCATGAGCAGTTCTTC
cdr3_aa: CASRGPQNHEQFF

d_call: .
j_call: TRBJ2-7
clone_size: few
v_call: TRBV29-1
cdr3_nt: TGCAGCGTTGATATCGCAGAAGGGGAGCAGTACTTC
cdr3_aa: CSVDIAEGEQYF

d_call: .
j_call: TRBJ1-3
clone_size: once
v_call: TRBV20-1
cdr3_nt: TGCAGTGCTAGTGCCTCTGGAAACACCATATATTTT
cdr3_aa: CSASASGNTIYF

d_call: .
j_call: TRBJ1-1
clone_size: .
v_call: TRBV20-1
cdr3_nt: TGCAGTGCTAGCCAGCCGGGAGTCACTGAAGCTTTCTTT
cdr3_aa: CSASQPGVTEAFF

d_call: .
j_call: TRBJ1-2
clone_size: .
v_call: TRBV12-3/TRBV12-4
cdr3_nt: TGTGCCAGCAGTTTCCCGGCAGGCACCTCCTATGGCTACACCTTC
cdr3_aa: CASSFPAGTSYGYTF

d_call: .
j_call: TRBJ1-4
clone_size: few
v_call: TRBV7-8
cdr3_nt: TGTGCCAGCAGCTTTTTGAAGGGGGTCGGTGAAAAACTGTTTTTT
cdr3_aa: CASSFLKGVGEKLFF

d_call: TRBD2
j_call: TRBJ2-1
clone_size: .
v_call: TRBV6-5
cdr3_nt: TGTGCCAGCAGCCCAACCCTAGCGGGGGTCGACAATGAGCAGTTCTTC
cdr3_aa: CASSPTLAGVDNEQFF

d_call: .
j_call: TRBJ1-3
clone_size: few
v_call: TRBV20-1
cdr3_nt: TGCAGTGCTCTCCGTTTCAGGGACGGAAACACCATATATTTT
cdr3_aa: CSALRFRDGNTIYF

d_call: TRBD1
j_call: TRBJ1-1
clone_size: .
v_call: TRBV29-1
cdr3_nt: TGCAGCGTTGGGGACAGGGGGTCTTCGAACACTGAAGCTTTCTTT
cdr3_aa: CSVGDRGSSNTEAFF

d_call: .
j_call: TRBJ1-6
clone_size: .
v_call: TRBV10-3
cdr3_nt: TGTGCCATCGGGGGTCAGGGTAATTCACCCCTCCACTTT
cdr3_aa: CAIGGQGNSPLHF

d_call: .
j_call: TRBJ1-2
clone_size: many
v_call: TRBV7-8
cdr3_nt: TGTGCCAGCAGCTTAGGTGGTTTCGCCGACCTCTATGGCTACACCTTC
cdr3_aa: CASSLGGFADLYGYTF

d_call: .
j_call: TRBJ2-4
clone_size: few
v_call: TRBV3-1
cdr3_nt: TGTGCCAGCAGCCAAGGACCATCCGGGACGAACTTC
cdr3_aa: CASSQGPSGTNF

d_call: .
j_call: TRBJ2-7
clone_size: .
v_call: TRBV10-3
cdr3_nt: TGTGCCATCAGTGAGGGGAGCTTCCACGAGCAGTACTTC
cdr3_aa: CAISEGSFHEQYF

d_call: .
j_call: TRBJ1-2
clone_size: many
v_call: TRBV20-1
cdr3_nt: TGCAGTGCCGAAAAGCATCTAGGCTATGGCTACACCTTC
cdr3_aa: CSAEKHLGYGYTF

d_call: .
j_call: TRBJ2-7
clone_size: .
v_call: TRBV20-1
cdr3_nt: TGCAGTGCCACCAGCAGCTACGAGCAGTACTTC
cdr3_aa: CSATSSYEQYF

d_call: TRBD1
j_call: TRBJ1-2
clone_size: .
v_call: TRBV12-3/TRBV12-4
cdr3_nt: TGTGCCAGCAGCCCCGGGACAGGGGCGTATGGCTACACCTTC
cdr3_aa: CASSPGTGAYGYTF

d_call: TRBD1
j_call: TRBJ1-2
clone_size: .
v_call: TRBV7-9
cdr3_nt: TGTGCCAGCACCCAGGGGGGATTCGGGAATGGCTACACCTTC
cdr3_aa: CASTQGGFGNGYTF

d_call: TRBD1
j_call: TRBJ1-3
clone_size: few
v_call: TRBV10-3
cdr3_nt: TGTGCCATCAGTGAGTCGGACAGGGTTGGAAACACCATATATTTT
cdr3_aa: CAISESDRVGNTIYF